This is a list of T cell receptor beta chains from one sample in a study of regulatory T cells in long-lasting Graves disease. MiXCR, applied by TCRdb to the multiplex PCR reads, yields one record per CDR3 protein. Of 400,000 to 550,000 distinct CDR3 sequences in the sample, about 17% were seen once. This sample was shared with a second study, whose subject was T cells in Graves' hyperthyroidism and ophthalmopathy.

The sample here was peripheral blood mononuclear cells (PBMCs), taken at new diagnosis, from a patient treated with antithyroid drugs. The source is a woman aged 25 to 39 with Graves disease. Both conserved end residues are part of each CDR3. Each record gives: CDR3 protein, D gene, clone size, V gene. A D gene is named only where the DNA matches it firmly. Some rows have no size entry. The others give once, few or many, or a class for an expanded clone.

CASSFSEAPQETQYF	-	many	TRBV7-9
CASSPPARGQETQYF	-	many	TRBV7-9
CASSASGLRNEQFF	-	few	TRBV9
CASSSSGLAGNEQFF	TRBD2	many	TRBV7-9
CASSFPWQAGADTQYF	-	many	TRBV7-9
CASSLPSGRGTGELFF	TRBD2	many	TRBV7-6
CSARDLRTSGRYGEQFF	TRBD2	many	TRBV20-1
CAGRAAGELYNEQFF	TRBD2	many	TRBV5-8
CASSHKEWASGIYEQYF	TRBD2	-	TRBV4-1
CASSLFLAYEQYF	-	many	TRBV28
CASSLGGQTYEQYF	-	many	TRBV28
CSVDGKKETQYF	-	many	TRBV29-1
CASSSGTGGYNEQFF	-	many	TRBV5-1
CASLKKGRETQYF	-	few	TRBV28
CASSVEEMVETQYF	-	few	TRBV9
CASSLAPGTSAAYGYTF	-	-	TRBV5-1
CATSSPRGRGSNTEAFF	-	few	TRBV15
CSATGDGQGWETQYF	TRBD1	many	TRBV20-1
CASSLSGEKLFF	-	many	TRBV28
CSARREGAGLAGTDYEQYF	TRBD2	many	TRBV20-1
CSAEGTSGRNNEQFF	TRBD2	many	TRBV20-1
CASSLAQGPYEQYF	-	many	TRBV6-5
CASSPPGQGDGYTF	TRBD1	many	TRBV18
CASRPQGSNQPQHF	TRBD1	-	TRBV2
CASYGLGSYNEQFF	-	many	TRBV27
CAISESPGLAGGKGSYNEQFF	TRBD2	-	TRBV10-3
CSAPSGRHSYEQYF	TRBD2	-	TRBV20-1
CSASWTDRETQYF	-	many	TRBV20-1
CASRLAGANNEQFF	TRBD2	-	TRBV19
CASSVGGGGETQYF	-	-	TRBV9
CASSPLPRAGELFF	-	many	TRBV11-2
CASSRGRVRKDTQYF	-	many	TRBV14
CAISGPGLGDTEAFF	-	many	TRBV10-3
CASSLGASGRAGDEQFF	TRBD2	-	TRBV11-2
CASGRQRGYQETQYF	TRBD2	many	TRBV7-6
CASSVDRGSYNEQFF	-	few	TRBV9
CASSLSFGQFNQPQHF	-	many	TRBV7-2
CASSYTSWGSHNEQYF	-	-	TRBV3-1
CASSHRINTGELFF	-	many	TRBV7-2
CASSYSAEVTEAFF	-	-	TRBV6-6
CASRDRDNNQPQHF	-	many	TRBV2
CASVYRGDYGYTF	TRBD1	many	TRBV6-1
CASSLGLLVGGPKNIQYF	-	many	TRBV5-6